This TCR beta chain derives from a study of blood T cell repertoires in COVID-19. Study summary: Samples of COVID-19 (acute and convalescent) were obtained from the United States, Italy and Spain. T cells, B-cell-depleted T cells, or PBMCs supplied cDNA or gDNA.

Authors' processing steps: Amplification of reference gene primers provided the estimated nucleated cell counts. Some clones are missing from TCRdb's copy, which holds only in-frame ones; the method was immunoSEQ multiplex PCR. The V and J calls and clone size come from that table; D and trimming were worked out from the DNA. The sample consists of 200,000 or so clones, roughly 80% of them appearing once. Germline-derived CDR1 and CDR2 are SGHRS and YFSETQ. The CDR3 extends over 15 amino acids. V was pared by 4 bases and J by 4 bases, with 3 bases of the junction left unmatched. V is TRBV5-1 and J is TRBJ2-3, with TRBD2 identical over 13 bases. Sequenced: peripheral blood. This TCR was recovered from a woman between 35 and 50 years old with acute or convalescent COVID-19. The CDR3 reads CASSMGLAGSDTQYF. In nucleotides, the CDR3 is TGCGCCAGCAGCATGGGACTAGCGGGATCAGATACGCAGTATTTT.